Listed below are T cell receptor beta chains from one sample, sequenced in a study of Tregs in tolerant kidney transplant recipients. The protocol was immunoSEQ multiplex PCR, while the TCRdb copy is restricted to in-frame clones and leaves out a portion. The sample contains 8,000 to 9,500 clones, approximately 46% of which appear only once. These receptors' targets are unknown. Input material: CD4+ T cells from blood cultured with allogeneic cells. These receptors all come from a human donor in good health. Both conserved end residues are part of each CDR3. D genes are given only for firm matches.

v_call	d_call	j_call	cdr3_aa
TRBV19	-	TRBJ1-6	CASSPRRNSPLHF
TRBV7-2	TRBD2	TRBJ2-1	CASSRTSGAREQFF
TRBV6-5	-	TRBJ2-7	CASSRGLYEQYF
TRBV5-1	-	TRBJ1-2	CASSWVGSVYGYTF
TRBV2	TRBD1	TRBJ1-2	CASTSTGGYGYTF
TRBV4-2	TRBD1	TRBJ1-1	CASSRQESRGAEAFF
TRBV11-1	-	TRBJ1-4	CASSQLRDNEKLFF
TRBV6-6	TRBD2	TRBJ2-7	CASSYQRGGQYEQYF
TRBV5-5	-	TRBJ1-2	CASSTQTPGYYGYTF
TRBV11-2	-	TRBJ2-7	CASSLESSLKQYF
TRBV7-2	-	TRBJ2-7	CASSSMSRSYEQYF
TRBV7-3	-	TRBJ2-1	CASSPKIRGGLFSYNEQFF
TRBV6-6	-	TRBJ1-6	CASSYREFGGFPLHF
TRBV5-6	-	TRBJ2-7	CASSTIALTSYEQYF
TRBV5-1	-	TRBJ2-3	CASSLGGGTDTQYF
TRBV15	-	TRBJ1-3	CATSRDFQGRGRVSGNTIYF
TRBV7-2	-	TRBJ2-7	CASSLRRQGSSYEQYF
TRBV5-1	-	TRBJ1-1	CASSRNMNTEAFF
TRBV5-1	TRBD1	TRBJ2-3	CASTWDRSSTDTQYF
TRBV5-5	TRBD2	TRBJ2-2	CASSAFSGAELFF
TRBV4-3	TRBD1	TRBJ1-2	CASSPVTGDYGYTF
TRBV28	-	TRBJ1-2	CASSPIASRGDYGYTF
TRBV11-3	-	TRBJ2-7	CASSGTRIDWSTKPYEQYF
TRBV7-2	-	TRBJ2-1	CASSLAVGRTKQFF
TRBV7-9	-	TRBJ2-3	CASSLGPRVSGTDTQYF
TRBV7-9	-	TRBJ1-1	CASSLAPGDTEAFF
TRBV10-1	TRBD1	TRBJ1-2	CASSEDRDYGYTF
TRBV4-3	-	TRBJ2-7	CASSQLHAYTYEQYF
TRBV30	-	TRBJ1-4	CAWTRGDEKLFF
TRBV5-6	TRBD1	TRBJ2-2	CASSIGQGANTGELFF
TRBV4-2	-	TRBJ1-1	CASSQVRSPGNTEAFF
TRBV11-3	-	TRBJ1-1	CASSHLAGANTEAFF
TRBV27	TRBD1	TRBJ2-4	CASSLSTGQLRPLENIQYF
TRBV7-3	-	TRBJ2-1	CASSFPMLGDEQFF
TRBV6-6	-	TRBJ2-3	CASSRWGTQYF
TRBV6-6	-	TRBJ2-5	CASSRTSETQYF
TRBV11-2	TRBD2	TRBJ2-3	CASRLAGGGADTQYF
TRBV18	-	TRBJ2-2	CASSLGGAELFF
TRBV7-3	-	TRBJ1-1	CASSLSGGDTEAFF
TRBV7-9	-	TRBJ1-4	CASSLRGTGDNEKLFF
TRBV2	-	TRBJ2-1	CASRRSSYNEQFF
TRBV27	-	TRBJ1-2	CASSSHLGREDSYGYTF
TRBV11-3	-	TRBJ2-2	CASSFILGDNTGELFF
TRBV18	-	TRBJ2-2	CASSPRRGDTGELFF
TRBV18	TRBD1	TRBJ2-3	CASSPLGTASTDTQYF
TRBV7-2	-	TRBJ1-6	CASSLEGIPLHF
TRBV29-1	TRBD1	TRBJ2-1	CSVRRRQGAYNEQFF